The next 11 T cell receptor beta chains were all read from a single sample in a study of cytomegalovirus exposure and HLA in healthy donors. Primers: 60 Vbeta forward and 13 Jbeta reverse. Data came from immunoSEQ multiplex PCR; TCRdb stores just in-frame clones and leaves some out. The repertoire includes tens of thousands of clones, 78% of them detected once, and around 2.6% sits in the top ten. Sequenced: PBMCs. These receptors were collected from a male donor in good health and CMV-seropositive.

This sequence joins TRBV29-1 and TRBJ2-2; 9 bases match TRBD1. In germline, CDR1 is SQVTM, CDR2 ANQGSEA. This CDR3 has 15 amino acids. J lost 4 bases, V lost 2 bases, and 5 bases had no gene match. CDR3 nucleotide sequence: TGCAGCGTTGAAATACAGGGGGCAGGCACCGGGGAGCTGTTTTTT. Protein sequence: CSVEIQGAGTGELFF.

This chain joins TRBV11-2 and TRBJ2-7; 13 nucleotides agree with TRBD2. From germline, CDR1 is SGHAT and CDR2 FQNNGV. V gave up 4 bases and J gave up 6 bases; unmatched junction bases: 12. This CDR3 comprises 17 residues. In DNA form, the CDR3 reads TGTGCCAGCAGCTCACCCAAGGGACTAGCGGGAACGTCCGAGCAGTACTTC. Its translation: CASSSPKGLAGTSEQYF.

The chain couples TRBV9 to TRBJ2-1, with TRBD2 as a possible D gene (6 bases). This CDR3 has 15 residues. CDR1 and CDR2 from the germline V gene are SGDLS and YYNGEE. V lost 3 bases and J 7 bases, leaving 17 bases between the germline ends. Written as DNA, the CDR3 is TGTGCCAGCAGCGGACGGAGGGCCCGGGAGAATGAGCAGTTCTTC. Translation gives CASSGRRARENEQFF.

CDR3 protein: CASSSRADSGRASSNYNEQFF. As DNA, the CDR3 is TGTGCCAGCAGTTCTCGTGCGGATAGCGGGAGGGCCTCTTCTAACTACAATGAGCAGTTCTTC. The V gene is TRBV27, the J gene TRBJ2-1, with 11 bases matching TRBD2. The CDR3 loop spans 21 amino acids. The germline gives CDR1 MNHEY, CDR2 SMNVEV (reference sequence). V shed 4 bases and J 3 bases; nucleotides not matched to a gene: 20.

This clone was seen only once. This rearrangement joins TRBV15 to TRBJ2-7; TRBD2 matches 12 bases. Germline V gene sequence: CDR1 LNHNV, CDR2 YYDKDF (reference sequence). The CDR3 consists of 16 residues. The J segment lost 7 bases and the V segment lost 0 bases, leaving 7 bases of the junction unmatched. The CDR3 nucleotides read TGTGCCACCAGCAGAGATACTAGCGGGAGGATGGGGGAGCAGTACTTC. It specifies CATSRDTSGRMGEQYF.

This chain uses TRBV30 with TRBJ1-1, with D perhaps TRBD1 (6 bases). The CDR3 has 13 residues. Germline values: CDR1 GTSNPN, CDR2 SVGIG (reference sequence). With 3 bases removed from V and 6 bases from J, the gap between germline ends came to 14 bases. The CDR3 bases are TGTGCCTGGAGATCGACAGGAGACTCTGAAGCTTTCTTT. Translating it yields CAWRSTGDSEAFF. The complete variable domain, with remaining parts taken from reference TRBV30 and TRBJ1-1, reads SQTIHQWPATLVQPVGSPLSLECTVEGTSNPNLYWYRQAAGRGLQLLFYSVGIGQISSEVPQNLSASRPQDRQFILSSKKLLLSDSGFYLCAWRSTGDSEAFFGQGTRLTVV.

The chain recombines TRBV5-1 with TRBJ2-2, with TRBD1 matching 7 bases. The CDR3 loop spans 14 amino acids. Germline CDR1 reads SGHRS; CDR2 reads YFSETQ. V lost 2 bases to trimming and J lost 7 bases; unmatched junction nucleotides: 5. CDR3 nucleotide sequence: TGCGCCAGCAGCTTTGGCAGGGGGAACGGGGAGCTGTTTTTT. This codes for CASSFGRGNGELFF. Full variable domain (rest looked up from reference TRBV5-1 and TRBJ2-2): KAGVTQTPRYLIKTRGQQVTLSCSPISGHRSVSWYQQTPGQGLQFLFEYFSETQRNKGNFPGRFSGRQFSNSRSEMNVSTLELGDSALYLCASSFGRGNGELFFGEGSRLTVL.

The chain carries TRBV9 and TRBJ2-2, with a tentative D call TRBD2 (7 bases). The CDR3 loop spans 18 amino acids. Trimming left V 0 bases short and J 1 base short, with 16 bases between. The V gene's germline CDR1 is SGDLS and CDR2 YYNGEE. The CDR3 here is CASSVVGGGSLNTGELFF. The CDR3 DNA reads as TGTGCCAGCAGCGTAGTTGGGGGCGGGAGTCTGAACACCGGGGAGCTGTTTTTT. Combining the CDR3 with reference TRBV9 and TRBJ2-2 gives the whole variable domain DSGVTQTPKHLITATGQRVTLRCSPRSGDLSVYWYQQSLDQGLQFLIQYYNGEERAKGNILERFSAQQFPDLHSELNLSSLELGDSALYFCASSVVGGGSLNTGELFFGEGSRLTVL.

The chain couples TRBV19 to TRBJ1-4; D is possibly TRBD1 (5 bases). Trimming shortened V by 8 bases and J by 8 bases, and 27 bases separated the two germline ends. This CDR3 comprises 17 residues. CDR1 and CDR2 (germline): LNHDA, SQIVND (reference sequence). DNA of the CDR3: TGTGCCAGTTTTACTACAGGAAGTGTAGAGTCCGTCGAAAAACTGTTTTTT. Protein sequence: CASFTTGSVESVEKLFF.

This clone was seen a handful of times. V usage is TRBV5-1 and J usage is TRBJ1-1; tentatively, D is TRBD1 (5 bases). The CDR3 is 15 amino acids. The germline gives CDR1 SGHRS, CDR2 YFSETQ. Trimming took off 0 bases at V and 5 bases at J, with 14 bases between the two ends. The CDR3 DNA is TGCGCCAGCAGCTTGGCCGGGCAGGGAGGGACTGAAGCTTTCTTT. This gives the protein CASSLAGQGGTEAFF. Variable domain in full (rest from reference TRBV5-1 and TRBJ1-1): KAGVTQTPRYLIKTRGQQVTLSCSPISGHRSVSWYQQTPGQGLQFLFEYFSETQRNKGNFPGRFSGRQFSNSRSEMNVSTLELGDSALYLCASSLAGQGGTEAFFGQGTRLTVV.

The V call is TRBV6-4, the J call TRBJ2-1; D is unclear. Deletions cut 0 bases from V and 5 bases from J, with 5 bases between. This CDR3 contains 13 residues. Germline lookup yields CDR1 MRHNA and CDR2 SNTAGT. The CDR3 loop reads CASSDSIHNEQFF. The CDR3 DNA follows: TGTGCCAGCAGTGACTCTATCCACAATGAGCAGTTCTTC.